These T cell receptor beta chains were read from a single sample in a study of blood T cell repertoires in COVID-19. Assay used: immunoSEQ multiplex PCR; TCRdb lists only in-frame clones, some missing. Of a few hundred thousand clones in the sample, approximately 83% were seen once. The material sequenced was PBMCs or T cells enriched from blood (not recorded which). These receptors were obtained from a woman aged 50 to 60 who had recovered from COVID-19. CDR3s include the opening cysteine and the closing phenylalanine or tryptophan. A D gene is named only where the DNA matches it firmly. The size of a clone is reported for some rows only, either as once, few or many, or as a class for expanded clones.

clone_size	v_call	d_call	j_call	cdr3_nt	cdr3_aa
-	TRBV19	TRBD1	TRBJ1-1	TGTGCCAGTAGTACAGGGGGCTTGAACACTGAAGCTTTCTTT	CASSTGGLNTEAFF
-	TRBV11-2	TRBD2	TRBJ2-7	TGTGCCAGCAGCTTAAAGGCGGGAGGATACGAGCAGTACTTC	CASSLKAGGYEQYF
-	TRBV29-1	-	TRBJ1-3	TGCAGCGTTGGGAACCAGGGCGGAAACACCATATATTTT	CSVGNQGGNTIYF
-	TRBV6-5	TRBD1	TRBJ1-1	TGTGCCAGCAGTTCGGAAAGACAGGGCGGAAAAGCTTTCTTT	CASSSERQGGKAFF
-	TRBV30	-	TRBJ1-5	TGTGCCTGGACCCCCGACAGTTACAATCAGCCCCAGCATTTT	CAWTPDSYNQPQHF
-	TRBV3-1/TRBV3-2	-	TRBJ2-1	TGTGCCAGCAGCCCGGCGGGTCGGGCAGCTTACAATGAGCAGTTCTTC	CASSPAGRAAYNEQFF
-	TRBV4-1	-	TRBJ1-5	TGCGCCAGCAGCCAAACTCCCCTCAGGGTGGGGAGCAATCAGCCCCAGCATTTT	CASSQTPLRVGSNQPQHF
-	TRBV10-3	TRBD1	TRBJ1-2	TGTGCCATCAGTGAGTCGACAGGGGAAGGCTATGGCTACACCTTC	CAISESTGEGYGYTF
-	TRBV28	TRBD2	TRBJ2-1	TGTGCCAGCAGCCGGACTAGCGGGGGCCACTACAATGAGCAGTTCTTC	CASSRTSGGHYNEQFF
-	TRBV11-3	TRBD1	TRBJ2-5	TGTGCCAGCAGTTACACCGGGACAGGGGGGTCAGAGACCCAGTACTTC	CASSYTGTGGSETQYF
-	TRBV3-1/TRBV3-2	TRBD2	TRBJ2-3	TGTGCCAGCAGCCAAAGGACTAGCGGGATCCCAGATACGCAGTATTTT	CASSQRTSGIPDTQYF
-	TRBV5-1	TRBD1	TRBJ2-3	TGCGCCAGCAGCCGGACAGGGGGCACAGATACGCAGTATTTT	CASSRTGGTDTQYF
-	TRBV4-1	TRBD1	TRBJ1-3	TGCGCCAGCAGCCATACCGACAGGGGTGGAAACACCATATATTTT	CASSHTDRGGNTIYF
few	TRBV5-1	-	TRBJ2-7	TGCGCCAGCAGCTCCTCGGGTGGCGAGCAGTACTTC	CASSSSGGEQYF
-	TRBV6-4	-	TRBJ2-2	TGTGCCAGCAGTGACTCGAACAGGGCCGGGGAGCTGTTTTTT	CASSDSNRAGELFF
once	TRBV9	-	TRBJ1-2	TGTGCCAGCAGCGCTACCGACAGTCTCTATGGCTACACCTTC	CASSATDSLYGYTF
-	TRBV5-5	TRBD2	TRBJ2-1	TGTGCCAGCAGCTTTCTAGCGGGAGGGAGCTCCTACAATGAGCAGTTCTTC	CASSFLAGGSSYNEQFF
-	TRBV2	-	TRBJ1-1	TGTGCCAGCACCCCGGGGGGGGCTGAAGCTTTCTTT	CASTPGGAEAFF
-	TRBV6-1	TRBD1	TRBJ1-2	TGTGCCAGCAGTGAGGACAGGGACGCCGGCTACACCTTC	CASSEDRDAGYTF
-	TRBV7-6	TRBD1	TRBJ2-3	TGTGCCAGCAGCCCAAGATTGGACAGGGGGCGAGCAGATACGCAGTATTTT	CASSPRLDRGRADTQYF
many	TRBV4-2	TRBD1	TRBJ1-6	TGTGCCAGCAGCCAAGGACAGGGGGATAATTCACCCCTCCACTTT	CASSQGQGDNSPLHF
-	TRBV4-1	TRBD2	TRBJ2-1	TGCGCCAGCAGCCTTCCAGGGGGACTAGCGGAGCACAATGAGCAGTTCTTC	CASSLPGGLAEHNEQFF
-	TRBV7-2	-	TRBJ2-7	TGTGCCAGCAGGACTTCCAGCTCCTACGAGCAGTACTTC	CASRTSSSYEQYF
-	TRBV30	TRBD1	TRBJ1-2	TGTGCCTGGAGTGGAGGCTCCAGGGGGACTTATGGCTACACCTTC	CAWSGGSRGTYGYTF
-	TRBV5-4	-	TRBJ2-5	TGTGCCAGCAGCTTGGACAGGGATGGAGAGACCCAGTACTTC	CASSLDRDGETQYF
-	TRBV2	-	TRBJ1-1	TGTGCCAGCTTGTCTCTACGGTTTTCGCCTGAAGCTTTCTTT	CASLSLRFSPEAFF
-	TRBV30	-	TRBJ2-1	TGTGGCTTTCGACTCCTTAACAAGTACTACAATGAGCAGTTCTTC	CGFRLLNKYYNEQFF
once	TRBV11-2	-	TRBJ2-7	TGTGCCAGCAGCTTAGTAACAGGGAAAGGTCCCTACGAGCAGTACTTC	CASSLVTGKGPYEQYF
-	TRBV5-4	-	TRBJ2-6	TGTGCCAGCAGCTTGGATACGACTGGAACCGGGGCCAACGTCCTGACTTTC	CASSLDTTGTGANVLTF
few	TRBV6-1	TRBD1	TRBJ1-1	TGTGCCAGCAGTGAAAGGGACAGGGGTGGGAGAGCTTTCTTT	CASSERDRGGRAFF
-	TRBV6-5	-	TRBJ2-5	TGTGCCAGCAGTTACTCGGAGGGTCCGGCCCAGTACTTC	CASSYSEGPAQYF
-	TRBV21-1	-	TRBJ2-7	TGTGCCAGCAGCAAAGAGCACAGCACCTACGAGCAGTACTTC	CASSKEHSTYEQYF
-	TRBV19	TRBD1	TRBJ2-7	TGTGCCAGTAGTACGACAGGGGGACTCTACGAGCAGTACTTC	CASSTTGGLYEQYF
-	TRBV7-3	-	TRBJ2-3	TGTGCCAGCAGCTTGTGGGGCCTAGATACGCAGTATTTT	CASSLWGLDTQYF
-	TRBV28	TRBD2	TRBJ2-7	TGTGCCAGCAGTTTCGAGGGCGGGAGCTCCTACGAGCAGTACTTC	CASSFEGGSSYEQYF
-	TRBV12-3/TRBV12-4	-	TRBJ1-2	TGTGCCAGCAGTGCCAGAGGATATGGCTACACCTTC	CASSARGYGYTF
-	TRBV29-1	TRBD2	TRBJ2-1	TGCAGCGTCCCCAGGGAGACTAGCGGGAGTCTGGAGGATGAGCAGTTCTTC	CSVPRETSGSLEDEQFF
few	TRBV5-4	TRBD1	TRBJ2-3	TGTGCCAGCAGCTTGACCCTGACAGGGGGCACAGATACGCAGTATTTT	CASSLTLTGGTDTQYF
once	TRBV4-1	-	TRBJ2-7	TGCGCCAGCAGCCAAGGTTGGCAGGGGTTGGAGCAGTACTTC	CASSQGWQGLEQYF
-	TRBV24-1	-	TRBJ2-3	TGTGCCACCAGTGCAGGGGCCTTCACAGATACGCAGTATTTT	CATSAGAFTDTQYF
-	TRBV10-3	TRBD2	TRBJ2-3	TGTGCCATCAGTGATACGGTAACGGGAGGCCCAGATACGCAGTATTTT	CAISDTVTGGPDTQYF
once	TRBV11-2	-	TRBJ1-1	TGTGCCAGCAGCCCCGGACAGCTCATGAACACTGAAGCTTTCTTT	CASSPGQLMNTEAFF
-	TRBV28	TRBD1	TRBJ2-7	TGTGCCAGCAGTTCGACCGGGACAGGGAGGTACGAGCAGTACTTC	CASSSTGTGRYEQYF
few	TRBV27	-	TRBJ2-1	TGTGCCAGCAGTCCTTCTCGCCTAGCTAATAGACGCTCTAACTACAATGAGCAGTTCTTC	CASSPSRLANRRSNYNEQFF
once	TRBV18	TRBD1	TRBJ2-7	TGTGCCAGCTCACCACCGGGACAGGGGGCGAATCGGCAGTACTTC	CASSPPGQGANRQYF
-	TRBV5-6	-	TRBJ1-2	TGTGCCAGCAGCTTGGGCGGGGCACCATATGGCTACACCTTC	CASSLGGAPYGYTF
-	TRBV3-1/TRBV3-2	TRBD1	TRBJ1-1	TGTGCCAGCAGCCCGACCATTGGGACAGCTTCGAACACTGAAGCTTTCTTT	CASSPTIGTASNTEAFF